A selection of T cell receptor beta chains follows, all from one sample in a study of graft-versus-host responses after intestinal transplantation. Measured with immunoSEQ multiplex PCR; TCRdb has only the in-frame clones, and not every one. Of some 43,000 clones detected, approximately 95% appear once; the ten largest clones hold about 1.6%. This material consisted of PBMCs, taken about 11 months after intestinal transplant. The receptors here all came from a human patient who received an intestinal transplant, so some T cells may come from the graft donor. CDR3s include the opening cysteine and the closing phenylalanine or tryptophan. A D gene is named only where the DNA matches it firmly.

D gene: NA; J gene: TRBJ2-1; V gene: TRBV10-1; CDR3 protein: CASSEGMANEQFF
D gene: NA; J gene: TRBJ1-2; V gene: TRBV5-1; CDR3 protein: CASSLAFNYGYTF
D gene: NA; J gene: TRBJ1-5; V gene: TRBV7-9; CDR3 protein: CASSFFDSNQPQHF
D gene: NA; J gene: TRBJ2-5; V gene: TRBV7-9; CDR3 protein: CASSLVGARMETQYF
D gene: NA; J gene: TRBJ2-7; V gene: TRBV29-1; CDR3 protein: CSVEGDKTYEQYF
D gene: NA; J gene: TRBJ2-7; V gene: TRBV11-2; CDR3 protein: CASSLPSVDSSYEQYF
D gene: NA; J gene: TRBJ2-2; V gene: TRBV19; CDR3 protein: CASSARTGGGELFF
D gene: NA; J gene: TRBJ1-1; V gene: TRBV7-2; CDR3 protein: CASSTDRRNTEAFF
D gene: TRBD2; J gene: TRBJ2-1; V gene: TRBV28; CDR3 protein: CASSSGTSGFWGEQFF
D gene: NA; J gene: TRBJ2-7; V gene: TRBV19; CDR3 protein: CATTWGGSGTYEQYF
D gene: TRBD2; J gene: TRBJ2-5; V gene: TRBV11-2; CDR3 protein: CASSLLAGGWETQYF
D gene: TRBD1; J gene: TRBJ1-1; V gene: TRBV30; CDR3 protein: CAWSAPGQGIAFF
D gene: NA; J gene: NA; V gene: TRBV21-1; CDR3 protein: CASSTYEQYF
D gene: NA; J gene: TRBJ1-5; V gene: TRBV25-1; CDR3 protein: CASSENGGEQKNQPQHF
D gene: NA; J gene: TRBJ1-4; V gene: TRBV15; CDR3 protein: CATSSPQGLGEKLFF
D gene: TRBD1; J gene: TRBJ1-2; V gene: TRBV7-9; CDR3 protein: CASSLEAGRGHGYTF
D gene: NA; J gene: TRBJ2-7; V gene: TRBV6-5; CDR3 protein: CASGQGRNEQYF
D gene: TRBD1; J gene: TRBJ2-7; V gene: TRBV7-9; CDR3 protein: CASSHSGTELLEQYF
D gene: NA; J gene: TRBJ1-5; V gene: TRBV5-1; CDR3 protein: CASSFGEGGNQPQHF
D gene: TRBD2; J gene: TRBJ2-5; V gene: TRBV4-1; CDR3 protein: CASSQDRRGETQYF
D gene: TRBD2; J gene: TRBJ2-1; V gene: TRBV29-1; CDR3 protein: CSVVGLANPSSYNEQFF
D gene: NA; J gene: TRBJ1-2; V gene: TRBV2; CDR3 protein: CASRGLAVNYGYTF
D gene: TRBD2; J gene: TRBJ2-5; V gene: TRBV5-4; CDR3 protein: CASSSGGSRWTQYF
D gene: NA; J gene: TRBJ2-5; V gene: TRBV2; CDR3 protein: CASSGDKGAQYF
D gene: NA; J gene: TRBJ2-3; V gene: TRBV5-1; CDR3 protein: CASSRAGQREWLEVTDTQYF
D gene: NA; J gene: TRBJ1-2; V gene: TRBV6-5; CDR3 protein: CASSFREIRPPGYTF
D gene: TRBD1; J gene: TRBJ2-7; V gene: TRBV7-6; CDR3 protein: CASSLLTPGQGVYEQYF
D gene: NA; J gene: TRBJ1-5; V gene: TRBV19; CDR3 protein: CASRYDLPHQPQHF
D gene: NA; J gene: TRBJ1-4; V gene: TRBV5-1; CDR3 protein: CASSWVKEKLFF
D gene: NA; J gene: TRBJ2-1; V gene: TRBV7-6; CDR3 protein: CASSLGQVNNEQFF
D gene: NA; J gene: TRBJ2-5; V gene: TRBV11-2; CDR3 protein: CASSLEKGFQETQYF
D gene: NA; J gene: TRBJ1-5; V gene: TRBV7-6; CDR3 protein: CASSRIEGNQPQHF
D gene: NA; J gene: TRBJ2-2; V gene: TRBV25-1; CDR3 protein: CASSDLRGRFNTGELFF
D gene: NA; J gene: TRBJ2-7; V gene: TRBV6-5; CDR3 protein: CASSYSGPYEQYF
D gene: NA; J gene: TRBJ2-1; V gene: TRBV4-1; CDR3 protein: CASSPIRSSYNEQFF
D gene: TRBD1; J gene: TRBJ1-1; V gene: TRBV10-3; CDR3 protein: CAISGQGAAEAFF
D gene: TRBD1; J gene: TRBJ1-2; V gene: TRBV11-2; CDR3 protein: CASSADRDYGYTF
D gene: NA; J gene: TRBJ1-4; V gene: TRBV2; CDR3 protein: CASRTEKLFF
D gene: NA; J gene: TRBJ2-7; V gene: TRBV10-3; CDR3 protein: CAIYGATVYF
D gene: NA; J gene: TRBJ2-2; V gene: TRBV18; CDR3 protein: CASSPLASTANTGELFF
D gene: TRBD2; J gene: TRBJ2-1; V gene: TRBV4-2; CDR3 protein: CASSQEGGTSNQFF
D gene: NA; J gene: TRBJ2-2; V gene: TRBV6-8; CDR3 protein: CASSYRLTGELFF
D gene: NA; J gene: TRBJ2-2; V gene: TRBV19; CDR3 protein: CASSTQTSFAGELFF
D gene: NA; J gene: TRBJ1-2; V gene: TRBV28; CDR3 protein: CASSRTVNGYTF
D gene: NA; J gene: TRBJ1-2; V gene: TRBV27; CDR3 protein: CASSLSKGSAFYGYTF
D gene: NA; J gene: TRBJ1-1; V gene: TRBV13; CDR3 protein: CASSQPGRGAFF